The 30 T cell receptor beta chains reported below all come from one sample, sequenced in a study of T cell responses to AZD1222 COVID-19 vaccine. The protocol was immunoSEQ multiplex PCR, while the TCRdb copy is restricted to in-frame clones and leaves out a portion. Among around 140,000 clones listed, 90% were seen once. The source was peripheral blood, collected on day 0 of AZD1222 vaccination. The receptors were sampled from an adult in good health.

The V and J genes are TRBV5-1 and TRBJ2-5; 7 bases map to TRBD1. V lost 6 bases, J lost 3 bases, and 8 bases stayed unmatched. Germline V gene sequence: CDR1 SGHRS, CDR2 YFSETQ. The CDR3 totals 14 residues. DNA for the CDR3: TGCGCCAGCACCATCGGACAGGCGGAAGAGACCCAGTACTTC. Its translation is CASTIGQAEETQYF.

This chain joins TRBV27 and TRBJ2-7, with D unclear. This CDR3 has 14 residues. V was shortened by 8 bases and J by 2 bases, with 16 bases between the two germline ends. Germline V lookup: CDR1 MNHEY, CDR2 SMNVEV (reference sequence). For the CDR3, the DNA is TGTGCCAGCTCTCCTCGCGATTTCACCTACGAGCAGTACTTC. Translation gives CASSPRDFTYEQYF.

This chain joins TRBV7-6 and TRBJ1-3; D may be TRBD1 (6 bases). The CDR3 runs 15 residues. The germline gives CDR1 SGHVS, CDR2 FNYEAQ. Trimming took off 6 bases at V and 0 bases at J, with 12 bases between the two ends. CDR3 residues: CASSPQGPSGNTIYF. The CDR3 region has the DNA TGTGCCAGCAGTCCTCAGGGGCCCTCTGGAAACACCATATATTTT. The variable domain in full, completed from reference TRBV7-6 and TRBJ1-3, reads GAGVSQSPRYKVTKRGQDVALRCDPISGHVSLYWYRQALGQGPEFLTYFNYEAQQDKSGLPNDRFSAERPEGSISTLTIQRTEQRDSAMYRCASSPQGPSGNTIYFGEGSWLTVV.

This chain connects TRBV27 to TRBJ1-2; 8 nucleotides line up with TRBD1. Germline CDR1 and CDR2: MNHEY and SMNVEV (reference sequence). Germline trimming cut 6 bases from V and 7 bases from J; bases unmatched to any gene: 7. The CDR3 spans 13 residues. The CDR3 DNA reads TGTGCCAGCAGACCTCAGGGGGCGCCTGGCTACACCTTC. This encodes CASRPQGAPGYTF.

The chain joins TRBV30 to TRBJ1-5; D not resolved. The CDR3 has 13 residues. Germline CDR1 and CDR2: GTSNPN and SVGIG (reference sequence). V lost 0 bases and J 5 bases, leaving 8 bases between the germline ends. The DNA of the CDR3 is TGTGCCTGGAGTGTACTAATCGATCAGCCCCAGCATTTT. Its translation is CAWSVLIDQPQHF.

CDR3 region: CASSELAGGYEQYF. The CDR3 DNA sequence: TGTGCCAGCAGTGAGTTAGCGGGGGGGTACGAGCAGTACTTC. The chain joins TRBV2 to TRBJ2-7; TRBD2 matches at 11 bases. The junction had 2 bases not matched to a gene; V was cut back by 3 bases and J by 4 bases. CDR3 length equals 14 residues. From germline, CDR1 is SNHLY and CDR2 FYNNEI.

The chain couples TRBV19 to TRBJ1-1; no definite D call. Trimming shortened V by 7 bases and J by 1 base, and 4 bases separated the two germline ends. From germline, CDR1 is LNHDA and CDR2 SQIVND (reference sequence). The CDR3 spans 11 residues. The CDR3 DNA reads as TGTGCCAGTACGAGGAACACTGAAGCTTTCTTT. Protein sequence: CASTRNTEAFF. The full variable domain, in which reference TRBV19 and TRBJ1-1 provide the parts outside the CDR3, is DGGITQSPKYLFRKEGQNVTLSCEQNLNHDAMYWYRQDPGQGLRLIYYSQIVNDFQKGDIAEGYSVSREKKESFPLTVTSAQKNPTAFYLCASTRNTEAFFGQGTRLTVV.

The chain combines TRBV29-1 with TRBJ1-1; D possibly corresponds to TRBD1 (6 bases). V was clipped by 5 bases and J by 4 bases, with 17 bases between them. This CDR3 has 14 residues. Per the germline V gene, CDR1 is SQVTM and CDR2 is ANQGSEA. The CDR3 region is CSVPYIQGSTEAFF. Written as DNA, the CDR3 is TGCAGCGTTCCTTATATACAGGGCAGCACTGAAGCTTTCTTT.

The CDR3 DNA sequence: TGTGCCATCACTGGGGACAGGGGAAGGAACGAGCAGTACTTC. Translating gives CAITGDRGRNEQYF. The chain has TRBV10-3 and TRBJ2-7; 10 bases line up with TRBD1. The CDR3 runs to 14 residues. From germline, CDR1 is ENHRY and CDR2 SYGVKD. V lost 7 bases to trimming and J lost 5 bases; unmatched junction nucleotides: 8.

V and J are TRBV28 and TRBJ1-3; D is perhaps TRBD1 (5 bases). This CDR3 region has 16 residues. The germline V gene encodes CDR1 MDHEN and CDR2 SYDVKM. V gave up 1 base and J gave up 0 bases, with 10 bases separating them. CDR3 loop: CASSLSLGLSGNTIYF. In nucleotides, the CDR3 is TGTGCCAGCAGTTTATCCTTGGGACTCTCTGGAAACACCATATATTTT.

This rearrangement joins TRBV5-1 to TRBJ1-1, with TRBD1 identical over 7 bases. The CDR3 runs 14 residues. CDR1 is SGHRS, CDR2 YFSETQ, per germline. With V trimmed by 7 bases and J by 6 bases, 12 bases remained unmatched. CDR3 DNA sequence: TGCGCCAGCGGCCCGGGACAGAGCGTATCTGAAGCTTTCTTT. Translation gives CASGPGQSVSEAFF.

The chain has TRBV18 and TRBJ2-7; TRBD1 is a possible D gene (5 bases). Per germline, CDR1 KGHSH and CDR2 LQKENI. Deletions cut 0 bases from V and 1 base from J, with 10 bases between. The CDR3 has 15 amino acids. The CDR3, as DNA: TGTGCCAGCTCACCACCGCAGGGTTTTTCCTACGAGCAGTACTTC. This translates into CASSPPQGFSYEQYF.

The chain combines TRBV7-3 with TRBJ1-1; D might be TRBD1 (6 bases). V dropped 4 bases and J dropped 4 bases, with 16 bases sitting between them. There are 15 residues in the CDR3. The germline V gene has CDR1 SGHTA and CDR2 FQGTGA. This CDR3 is CASSSLGGAGTEAFF. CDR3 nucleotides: TGTGCCAGCAGCTCCCTCGGGGGGGCAGGCACTGAAGCTTTCTTT.

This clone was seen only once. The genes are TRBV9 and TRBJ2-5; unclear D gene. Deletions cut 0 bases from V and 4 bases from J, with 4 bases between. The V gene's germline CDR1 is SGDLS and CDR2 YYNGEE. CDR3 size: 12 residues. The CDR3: CASSVVRETQYF. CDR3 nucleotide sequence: TGTGCCAGCAGCGTAGTCAGAGAGACCCAGTACTTC.

The CDR3 DNA sequence: TGTGCCAGCAGCGGAGGACAGGGGGATTCACCCCTCCACTTT. Residues: CASSGGQGDSPLHF. The chain carries TRBV9 and TRBJ1-6; 10 bases agree with TRBD1. Trimming cost V 3 bases and J 8 bases; bases outside gene matches: 2. CDR3 length: 14 residues. Germline V gene data show CDR1 as SGDLS and CDR2 as YYNGEE.

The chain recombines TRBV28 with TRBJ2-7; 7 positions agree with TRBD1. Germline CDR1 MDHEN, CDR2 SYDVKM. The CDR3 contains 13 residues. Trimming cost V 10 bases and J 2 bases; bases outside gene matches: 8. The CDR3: CAILGQSPYEQYF. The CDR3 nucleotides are TGTGCCATCTTGGGACAGTCACCCTACGAGCAGTACTTC. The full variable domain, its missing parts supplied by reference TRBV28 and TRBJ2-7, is DVKVTQSSRYLVKRTGEKVFLECVQDMDHENMFWYRQDPGLGLRLIYFSYDVKMKEKGDIPEGYSVSREKKERFSLILESASTNQTSMYLCAILGQSPYEQYFGPGTRLTVT.

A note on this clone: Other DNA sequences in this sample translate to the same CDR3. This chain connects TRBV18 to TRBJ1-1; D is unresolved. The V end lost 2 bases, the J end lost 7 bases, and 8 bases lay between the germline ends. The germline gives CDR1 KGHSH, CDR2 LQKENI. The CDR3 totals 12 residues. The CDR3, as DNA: TGTGCCAGCTCACCAAGGGCCGGTGAAGCTTTCTTT. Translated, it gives CASSPRAGEAFF.

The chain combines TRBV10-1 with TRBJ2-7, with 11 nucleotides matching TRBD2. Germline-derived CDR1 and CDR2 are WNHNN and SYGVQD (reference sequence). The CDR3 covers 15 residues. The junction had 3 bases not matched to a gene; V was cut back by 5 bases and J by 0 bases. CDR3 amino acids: CASSPTSGNSYEQYF. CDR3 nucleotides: TGCGCCAGCAGTCCGACTAGCGGGAACTCCTACGAGCAGTACTTC.

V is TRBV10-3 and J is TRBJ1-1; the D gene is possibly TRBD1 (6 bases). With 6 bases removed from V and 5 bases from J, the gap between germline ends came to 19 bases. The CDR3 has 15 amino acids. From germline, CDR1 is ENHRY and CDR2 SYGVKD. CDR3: CAIRIRDNEGTEAFF. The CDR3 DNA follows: TGTGCCATCAGGATCCGGGACAACGAAGGGACTGAAGCTTTCTTT.

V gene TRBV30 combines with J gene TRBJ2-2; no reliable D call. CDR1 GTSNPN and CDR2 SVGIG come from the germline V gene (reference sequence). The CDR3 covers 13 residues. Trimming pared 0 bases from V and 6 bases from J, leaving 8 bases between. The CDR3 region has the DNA TGTGCCTGGAGTGTACTGGTACCCGGGGAGCTGTTTTTT. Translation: CAWSVLVPGELFF. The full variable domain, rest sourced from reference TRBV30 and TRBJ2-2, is SQTIHQWPATLVQPVGSPLSLECTVEGTSNPNLYWYRQAAGRGLQLLFYSVGIGQISSEVPQNLSASRPQDRQFILSSKKLLLSDSGFYLCAWSVLVPGELFFGEGSRLTVL.

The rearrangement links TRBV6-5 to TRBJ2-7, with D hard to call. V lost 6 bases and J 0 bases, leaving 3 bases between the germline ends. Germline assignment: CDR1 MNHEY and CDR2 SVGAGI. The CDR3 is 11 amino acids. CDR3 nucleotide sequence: TGTGCCAGCAGGAGCTCCTACGAGCAGTACTTC. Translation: CASRSSYEQYF.

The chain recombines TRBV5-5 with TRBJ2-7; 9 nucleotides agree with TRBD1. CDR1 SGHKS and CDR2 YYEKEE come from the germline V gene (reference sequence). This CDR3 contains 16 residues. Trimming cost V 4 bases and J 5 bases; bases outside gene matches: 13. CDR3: CASSVITGTGSHEQYF. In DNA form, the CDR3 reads TGTGCCAGCAGCGTGATAACCGGGACAGGGTCCCACGAGCAGTACTTC.

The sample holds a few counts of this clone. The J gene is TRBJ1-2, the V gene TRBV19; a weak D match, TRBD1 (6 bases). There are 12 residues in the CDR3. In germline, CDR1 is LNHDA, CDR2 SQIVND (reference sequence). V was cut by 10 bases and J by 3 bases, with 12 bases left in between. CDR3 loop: CATYRQDYGYTF. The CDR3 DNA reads TGTGCCACTTACAGACAGGACTATGGCTACACCTTC. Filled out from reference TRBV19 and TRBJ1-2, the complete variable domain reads DGGITQSPKYLFRKEGQNVTLSCEQNLNHDAMYWYRQDPGQGLRLIYYSQIVNDFQKGDIAEGYSVSREKKESFPLTVTSAQKNPTAFYLCATYRQDYGYTFGSGTRLTVV.

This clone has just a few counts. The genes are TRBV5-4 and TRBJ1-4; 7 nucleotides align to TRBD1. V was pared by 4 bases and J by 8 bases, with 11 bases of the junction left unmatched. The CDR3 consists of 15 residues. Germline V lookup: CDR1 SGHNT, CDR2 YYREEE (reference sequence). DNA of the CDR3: TGTGCCAGCAGCACCAACAGGGGAATTAACGAAAAACTGTTTTTT. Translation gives CASSTNRGINEKLFF.

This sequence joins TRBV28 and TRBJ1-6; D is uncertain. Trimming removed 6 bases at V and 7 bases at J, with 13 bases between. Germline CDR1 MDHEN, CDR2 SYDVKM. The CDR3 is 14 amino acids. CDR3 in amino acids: CASSSLLENSPLHF. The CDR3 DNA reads TGTGCCAGCAGCTCCCTACTTGAGAATTCACCCCTCCACTTT.

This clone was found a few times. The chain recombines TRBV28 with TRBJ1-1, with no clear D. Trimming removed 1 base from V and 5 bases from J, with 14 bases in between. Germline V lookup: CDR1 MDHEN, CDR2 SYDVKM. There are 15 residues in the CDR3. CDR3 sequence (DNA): TGTGCCAGCAGTTTATTGTGGGCCCTAAGGACTGAAGCTTTCTTT. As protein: CASSLLWALRTEAFF.

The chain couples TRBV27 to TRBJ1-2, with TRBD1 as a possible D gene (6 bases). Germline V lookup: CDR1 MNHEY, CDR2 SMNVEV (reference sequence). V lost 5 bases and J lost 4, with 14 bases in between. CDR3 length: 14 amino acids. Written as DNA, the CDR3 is TGTGCCAGCAGTCTCGGGGGGCGAAGCTATGGCTACACCTTC. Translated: CASSLGGRSYGYTF.

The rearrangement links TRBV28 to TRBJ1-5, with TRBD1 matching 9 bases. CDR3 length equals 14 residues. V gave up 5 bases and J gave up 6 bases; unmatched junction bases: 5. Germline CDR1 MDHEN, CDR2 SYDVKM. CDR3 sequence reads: CASSAGTGRQPQHF. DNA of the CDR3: TGTGCCAGCAGTGCCGGGACAGGGCGTCAGCCCCAGCATTTT.

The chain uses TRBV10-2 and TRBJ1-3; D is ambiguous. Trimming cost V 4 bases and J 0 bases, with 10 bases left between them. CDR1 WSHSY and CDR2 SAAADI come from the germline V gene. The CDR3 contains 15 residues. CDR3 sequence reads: CASSVDWSSGNTIYF. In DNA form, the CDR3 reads TGCGCCAGCAGTGTTGACTGGAGCTCTGGAAACACCATATATTTT.

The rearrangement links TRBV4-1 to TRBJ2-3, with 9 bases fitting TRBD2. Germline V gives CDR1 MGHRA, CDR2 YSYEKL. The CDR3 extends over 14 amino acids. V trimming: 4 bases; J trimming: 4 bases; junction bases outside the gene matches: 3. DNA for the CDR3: TGCGCCAGCAGCCGCGGACTAGCGTCAGATACGCAGTATTTT. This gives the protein CASSRGLASDTQYF.